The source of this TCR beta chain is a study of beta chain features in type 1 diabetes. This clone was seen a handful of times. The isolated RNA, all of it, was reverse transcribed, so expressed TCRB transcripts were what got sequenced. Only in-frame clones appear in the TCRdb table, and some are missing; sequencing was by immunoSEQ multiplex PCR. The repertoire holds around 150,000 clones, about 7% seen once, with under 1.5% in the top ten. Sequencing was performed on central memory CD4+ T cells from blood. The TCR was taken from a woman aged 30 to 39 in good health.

The CDR3 reads CASRSGTSYEKLFF. CDR3 nucleotides: TGTGCCAGCAGATCCGGGACATCCTATGAAAAACTGTTTTTT. This chain joins TRBV6-5 and TRBJ1-4, with a tentative D call TRBD1 (6 bases). Germline V gives CDR1 MNHEY, CDR2 SVGAGI. This CDR3 contains 14 residues. Trimming took off 6 bases at V and 6 bases at J, with 14 bases between the two ends.